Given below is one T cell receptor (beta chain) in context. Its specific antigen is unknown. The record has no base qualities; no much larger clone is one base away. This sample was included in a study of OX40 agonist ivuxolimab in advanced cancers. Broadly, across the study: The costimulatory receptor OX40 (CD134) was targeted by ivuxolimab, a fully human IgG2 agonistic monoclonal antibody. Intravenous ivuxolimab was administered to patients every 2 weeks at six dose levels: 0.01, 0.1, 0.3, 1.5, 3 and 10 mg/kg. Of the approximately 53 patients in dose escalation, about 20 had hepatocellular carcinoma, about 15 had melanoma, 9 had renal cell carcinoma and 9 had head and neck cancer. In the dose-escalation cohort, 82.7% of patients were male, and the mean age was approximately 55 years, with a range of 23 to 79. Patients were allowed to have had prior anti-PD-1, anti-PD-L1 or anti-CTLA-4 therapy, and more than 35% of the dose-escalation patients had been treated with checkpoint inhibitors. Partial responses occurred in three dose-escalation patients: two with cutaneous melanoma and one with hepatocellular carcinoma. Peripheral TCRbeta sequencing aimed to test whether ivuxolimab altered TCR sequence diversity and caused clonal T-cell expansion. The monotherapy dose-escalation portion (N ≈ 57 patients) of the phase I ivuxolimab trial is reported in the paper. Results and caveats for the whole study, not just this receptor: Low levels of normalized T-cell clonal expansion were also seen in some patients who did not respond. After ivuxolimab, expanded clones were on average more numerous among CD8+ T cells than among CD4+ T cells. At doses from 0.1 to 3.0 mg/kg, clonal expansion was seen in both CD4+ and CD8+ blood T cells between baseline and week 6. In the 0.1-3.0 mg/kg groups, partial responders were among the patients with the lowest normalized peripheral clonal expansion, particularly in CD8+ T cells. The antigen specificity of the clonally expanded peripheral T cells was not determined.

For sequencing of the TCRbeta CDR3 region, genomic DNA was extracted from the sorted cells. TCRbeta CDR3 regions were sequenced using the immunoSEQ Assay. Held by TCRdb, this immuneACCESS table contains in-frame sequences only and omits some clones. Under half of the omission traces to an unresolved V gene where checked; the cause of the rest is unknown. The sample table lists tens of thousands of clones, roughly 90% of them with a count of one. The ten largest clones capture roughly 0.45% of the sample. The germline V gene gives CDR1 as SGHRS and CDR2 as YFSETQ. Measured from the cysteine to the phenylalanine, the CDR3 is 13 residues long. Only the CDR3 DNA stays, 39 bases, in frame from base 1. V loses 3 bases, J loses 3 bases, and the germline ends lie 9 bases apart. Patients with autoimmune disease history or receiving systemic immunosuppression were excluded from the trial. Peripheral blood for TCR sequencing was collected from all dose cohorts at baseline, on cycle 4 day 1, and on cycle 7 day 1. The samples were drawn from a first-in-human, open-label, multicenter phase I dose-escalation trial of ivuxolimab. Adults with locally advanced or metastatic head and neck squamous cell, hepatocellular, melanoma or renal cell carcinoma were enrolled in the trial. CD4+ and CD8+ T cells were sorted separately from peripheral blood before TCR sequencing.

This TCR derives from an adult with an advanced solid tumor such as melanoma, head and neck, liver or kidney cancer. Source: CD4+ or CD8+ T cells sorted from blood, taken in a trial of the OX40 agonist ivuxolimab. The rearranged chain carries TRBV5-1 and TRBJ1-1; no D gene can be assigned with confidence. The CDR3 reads CASSWNYDTEAFF. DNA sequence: TGCGCCAGCAGCTGGAATTATGACACTGAAGCTTTCTTT.